This paragraph covers one TCR beta chain sequence. Its matching antigen is unknown. This CDR3 has 17 amino acids. Unmatched junction bases numbered 14, after V lost 3 bases and J lost 8 bases. CDR1 and CDR2 from the germline V gene are LNHDA and SQIVND (reference sequence). This sample is part of a study of cytomegalovirus exposure and HLA in healthy donors. For the study at large: Membership in the Caucasian-associated ancestry cluster was found for 65% to 85% of fewer than 450 genotyped donors. The study's findings and limits: One variant, a missense change in DCLRE1C, was linked in a later analysis to TCR beta V- and J-gene trimming. Reportedly, TCR beta sequences accurately predicted HLA-A and HLA-B alleles in most subjects.

Vbeta (60) and Jbeta (13) primers were used in the PCR. In the study's own analysis: As a later analysis found, there were approximately 80 million unique TCR beta chains, of which roughly 11 million were shared. The protocol was immunoSEQ multiplex PCR, while the TCRdb copy is restricted to in-frame clones and leaves out a portion. The V and J calls and clone size were taken over from that table, and D and trimming were inferred from the DNA. The repertoire has under 200,000 clones, roughly 71% of them found once; the top ten carry around 3%. This receptor was taken from a woman between 50 and 59 years old in good health and CMV-seropositive. The material sequenced was PBMCs. This chain uses TRBV19 with TRBJ2-3, with TRBD1 matching over 10 bases. The chain's CDR3 is CASSITYRDRGASTQYF. The CDR3 DNA follows: TGTGCCAGTAGTATCACCTACCGGGACAGGGGAGCAAGTACGCAGTATTTT.